A single sample is the source of the 18 T cell receptor beta chains below, sequenced in a study of resident and recirculating memory T cells in vitiligo. Sequencing was performed with immunoSEQ multiplex PCR; in TCRdb, only in-frame clones are kept and a portion is missing. Here the sample spans 70,000 to 75,000 clones, roughly nine tenths being singletons. The material sequenced was blood. The receptors derive from a male donor with vitiligo.

The rearrangement links TRBV4-2 to TRBJ2-2; a possible D gene is TRBD1 (6 bases). V was clipped by 1 base and J by 4 bases, with 13 bases between them. Germline V lookup: CDR1 LGHNA, CDR2 YNFKEQ. The CDR3 length is 16 residues. The CDR3 sequence: CASSQVGTLPTGELFF. CDR3 coding DNA: TGTGCCAGCAGCCAAGTTGGGACACTTCCCACCGGGGAGCTGTTTTTT.

This rearrangement joins TRBV7-2 to TRBJ2-1; 8 bases align to TRBD2. With V trimmed by 2 bases and J by 3 bases, 12 bases remained unmatched. The CDR3 length is 18 residues. The germline V gene encodes CDR1 SGHTA and CDR2 FQGNSA. The CDR3 reads CASSLSASGTSIYNEQFF. Written as DNA, the CDR3 is TGTGCCAGCAGCTTATCGGCATCCGGGACTAGTATCTACAATGAGCAGTTCTTC.

The V and J genes are TRBV6-5 and TRBJ2-7; tentative D call: TRBD1 (6 bases). Germline values: CDR1 MNHEY, CDR2 SVGAGI. There are 15 residues in the CDR3. Trimming removed 0 bases from V and 0 bases from J, with 9 bases in between. The CDR3 loop reads CASSYSPGASYEQYF. The CDR3 nucleotides read TGTGCCAGCAGTTACTCCCCAGGGGCCTCCTACGAGCAGTACTTC.

The chain recombines TRBV18 with TRBJ2-1; 8 bases map to TRBD1. V lost 5 bases, J lost 4 bases, and 7 bases stayed unmatched. Germline CDR1 reads KGHSH; CDR2 reads LQKENI. The CDR3 extends over 15 amino acids. The chain's CDR3 is CASSGGQGVYNEQFF. As DNA, the CDR3 is TGTGCCAGCTCAGGCGGACAGGGAGTTTACAATGAGCAGTTCTTC.

Comment on this clone: Other DNA sequences in this sample translate to the same CDR3. This rearrangement joins TRBV6-1 to TRBJ2-5, with 7 bases matching TRBD2. With V trimmed by 6 bases and J by 1 base, 2 bases remained unmatched. The CDR3 length is 13 residues. Germline values: CDR1 MNHNS, CDR2 SASEGT. CDR3 coding DNA: TGTGCCAGCAGGGGACTAAGCCAAGAGACCCAGTACTTC. As protein: CASRGLSQETQYF.

V and J are TRBV30 and TRBJ2-1; TRBD1 agrees at 7 bases. CDR3 length: 12 amino acids. Germline V gene data show CDR1 as GTSNPN and CDR2 as SVGIG (reference sequence). V trimming: 4 bases; J trimming: 3 bases; junction bases outside the gene matches: 0. CDR3 coding DNA: TGTGCCTGGACAGGGGGCTACAATGAGCAGTTCTTC. Protein sequence: CAWTGGYNEQFF.

The sample holds one count of this clone. The V and J genes are TRBV4-2 and TRBJ2-3, with D perhaps matching TRBD1 (5 bases). Germline V gene data show CDR1 as LGHNA and CDR2 as YNFKEQ. The CDR3 has 14 amino acids. The V end was cut by 0 bases, the J end by 6 bases, with 10 bases between. The CDR3 DNA follows: TGTGCCAGCAGCCAAGATTCAGGGCCGGATACGCAGTATTTT. It yields the protein CASSQDSGPDTQYF.

The table lists this clone with a count of one. The chain joins TRBV19 to TRBJ1-1; D is unclear. Trimming shortened V by 1 base and J by 6 bases, and 21 bases separated the two germline ends. Germline V gene data show CDR1 as LNHDA and CDR2 as SQIVND (reference sequence). This CDR3 comprises 17 residues. In DNA, the CDR3 is TGTGCCAGTAGTATAGGTGGGTACGGCGGGAGGTGGCCTGAAGCTTTCTTT. This translates into CASSIGGYGGRWPEAFF.

This chain uses TRBV7-2 with TRBJ2-3; possible D gene TRBD1, 5 bases. The CDR3 sequence is 14 residues long. Deletions cut 2 bases from V and 6 bases from J, with 12 bases between. Germline CDR1 and CDR2: SGHTA and FQGNSA. CDR3 amino acids: CASSLLGARDTQYF. CDR3 nucleotide sequence: TGTGCCAGCAGCTTACTTGGGGCGAGGGATACGCAGTATTTT.

The rearrangement uses TRBV7-3 and TRBJ2-5; a weak D match, TRBD1 (5 bases). Germline V gene data show CDR1 as SGHTA and CDR2 as FQGTGA. The CDR3 consists of 15 residues. Trimming took off 0 bases at V and 3 bases at J, with 11 bases between the two ends. Here the CDR3 reads CASSLTRGAEETQYF. The CDR3, as DNA: TGTGCCAGCAGCTTAACGCGTGGGGCAGAAGAGACCCAGTACTTC.

The J gene is TRBJ1-1, the V gene TRBV19; D unresolved. Germline CDR1 reads LNHDA; CDR2 reads SQIVND (reference sequence). The CDR3 has 13 residues. V lost 7 bases and J lost 1, with 10 bases in between. CDR3 nucleotides: TGTGCCAGTAACGACCAGCGGAACACTGAAGCTTTCTTT. Its translation: CASNDQRNTEAFF. Full variable domain (outside the CDR3, taken from reference TRBV19 and TRBJ1-1): DGGITQSPKYLFRKEGQNVTLSCEQNLNHDAMYWYRQDPGQGLRLIYYSQIVNDFQKGDIAEGYSVSREKKESFPLTVTSAQKNPTAFYLCASNDQRNTEAFFGQGTRLTVV.

The V gene is TRBV28, the J gene TRBJ1-5; TRBD1 matches 8 bases. CDR1 and CDR2 (germline): MDHEN, SYDVKM. V shed 5 bases and J 8 bases; nucleotides not matched to a gene: 5. The CDR3 extends over 13 amino acids. CDR3 sequence reads: CASSPRGREPQHF. Written as DNA, the CDR3 is TGTGCCAGCAGTCCCAGGGGGCGAGAGCCCCAGCATTTT.

The chain employs TRBV10-3 and TRBJ2-1; TRBD2 matches at 12 bases. This CDR3 contains 15 residues. Germline V gives CDR1 ENHRY, CDR2 SYGVKD. Trimming cost V 10 bases and J 7 bases; bases outside gene matches: 11. Here the CDR3 reads CASPASGGARNEQFF. The CDR3 DNA is TGTGCCAGCCCTGCTAGCGGGGGGGCTCGGAATGAGCAGTTCTTC.

This clone was counted once. This chain connects TRBV5-1 to TRBJ1-2; 9 bases align to TRBD1. CDR1 and CDR2 (germline): SGHRS, YFSETQ. Germline trimming cut 0 bases from V and 3 bases from J; bases unmatched to any gene: 9. The CDR3 extends over 17 amino acids. The CDR3 here is CASSLGPLGQGDYGYTF. Here the CDR3 DNA reads TGCGCCAGCAGCTTGGGCCCCCTGGGACAGGGCGACTATGGCTACACCTTC.

The chain uses TRBV6-1 and TRBJ2-7, with TRBD1 as a possible D gene (8 bases). Trimming pared 0 bases from V and 1 base from J, leaving 16 bases between. CDR1 and CDR2 from the germline V gene are MNHNS and SASEGT. The CDR3 length is 17 residues. CDR3 protein: CASSEAITGGGSYEQYF. The CDR3 nucleotides are TGTGCCAGCAGTGAAGCTATCACAGGGGGGGGGTCCTACGAGCAGTACTTC.

V usage is TRBV27 and J usage is TRBJ2-7, with TRBD1 matching over 8 bases. Germline V gene data show CDR1 as MNHEY and CDR2 as SMNVEV (reference sequence). The CDR3 totals 16 residues. Losses at the gene ends were 2 bases for V and 0 bases for J; bases not matched to a gene: 6. The CDR3 protein is CASSLQGAVSSYEQYF. The CDR3 DNA follows: TGTGCCAGCAGTTTACAGGGGGCGGTGTCCTCCTACGAGCAGTACTTC.

In its sample, this clone was seen once. This rearrangement joins TRBV7-9 to TRBJ1-3, with TRBD1 identical over 7 bases. CDR1 is SEHNR and CDR2 is FQNEAQ in the germline V gene (reference sequence). The J segment lost 4 bases and the V segment lost 4 bases, leaving 7 bases of the junction unmatched. The CDR3 is 15 amino acids. CDR3: CASSSPTGSGNTIYF. The CDR3 nucleotides are TGTGCCAGCAGCTCGCCGACAGGGTCCGGAAACACCATATATTTT.

This clone was seen just once. The V call is TRBV7-9, the J call TRBJ1-1; D gene uncertain. The CDR3 extends over 14 amino acids. The V end lost 2 bases, the J end lost 0 bases, and 7 bases lay between the germline ends. Germline CDR1 and CDR2: SEHNR and FQNEAQ (reference sequence). The CDR3 region is CASSLTEMNTEAFF. CDR3 nucleotides: TGTGCCAGCAGCTTAACAGAAATGAACACTGAAGCTTTCTTT.